Following are 2 T cell receptor beta chains from one sample sequenced in a study of sequential checkpoint blockade in melanoma (dated by TCRdb to the late 2010s). Receptor amplification or capture employed the immunoSEQ multiplex PCR assay. What TCRdb holds here is the immuneACCESS table cut down to in-frame rearrangements. Part of the clones is not present; checked against another copy, under half of the missing clones reflect an unresolved V gene, and the others are unexplained. The sample table shows 9,000 to 13,000 clones, and approximately 67% are seen once. About 28% of the sample is held by the ten biggest clonotypes. The meaning of the sample's treatment or condition label: randomized to nivolumab then ipilimumab (arm A) or the reverse (arm B). The starting material was CD8+ T cells sorted from blood (inferred from file names), obtained from a patient given nivolumab and ipilimumab in sequence. Receptors originate from a human donor with melanoma.

This chain links TRBV4-3 with TRBJ2-7; 8 positions match TRBD2. This CDR3 is 16 amino acids long. Unmatched junction bases numbered 8, after V lost 2 bases and J lost 2 bases. Germline values: CDR1 LGHNA, CDR2 YSLEER. As DNA, the CDR3 is TGCGCCAGCAGCCAAACCGGGACTAGACCCACCTACGAGCAGTACTTC. It translates to CASSQTGTRPTYEQYF.

This sequence joins TRBV27 and TRBJ2-7, with D perhaps TRBD2 (7 bases). This CDR3 has 14 residues. Germline V gene sequence: CDR1 MNHEY, CDR2 SMNVEV (reference sequence). V shed 6 bases and J shed 3 bases, with 15 bases lying between them. CDR3: CASRQWGGVYEQYF. CDR3 coding DNA: TGTGCCAGCAGACAATGGGGGGGCGTCTACGAGCAGTACTTC.